A selection of T cell receptor beta chains follows, all from one sample in a study of pediatric ulcerative colitis. The data were produced by immunoSEQ multiplex PCR, yet TCRdb's version contains in-frame clones alone and is incomplete. The sample consists of 40,000 to 55,000 clones, more than 60% of them appearing once. The sequencing input was gut tissue. Receptor source: a girl aged 5 to 17 with moderate ulcerative colitis. Both conserved end residues are part of each CDR3. The D gene is left open where the match is weak. The listing skips clone size in some rows; elsewhere it reads once, few, many or a size class.

D	V	size	J	CDR3	DNA
TRBD1	TRBV6-5	-	TRBJ1-1	CASSYSQAGGTEAFF	TGTGCCAGCAGTTACTCCCAGGCAGGGGGCACTGAAGCTTTCTTT
TRBD2	TRBV2	once	TRBJ2-1	CATKGLVSYNEQFF	TGTGCCACCAAGGGACTAGTTTCCTACAATGAGCAGTTCTTC
-	TRBV7-2	few	TRBJ1-5	CASSSSVNQPQHF	TGTGCCAGCAGCTCCTCTGTGAATCAGCCCCAGCATTTT
-	TRBV19	-	TRBJ2-6	CASSVTGGANVLTF	TGTGCCAGTAGCGTGACGGGCGGGGCCAACGTCCTGACTTTC
-	TRBV10-3	-	TRBJ2-5	CAISDPHRSQETQYF	TGTGCCATCAGTGACCCCCACAGGAGCCAAGAGACCCAGTACTTC
-	TRBV30	-	TRBJ2-5	CAWSPSETQYF	TGTGCCTGGAGTCCGTCGGAGACCCAGTACTTC
-	TRBV19	-	TRBJ2-7	CASSIDGQRAAPYEQYF	TGTGCCAGTAGTATAGACGGGCAGCGGGCGGCCCCCTACGAGCAGTACTTC
-	TRBV27	-	TRBJ1-4	CASSPYRRQGKLFF	TGTGCCAGCAGTCCCTACAGGAGGCAGGGGAAACTGTTTTTT
-	TRBV10-3	-	TRBJ1-1	CAISKNTEAFF	TGTGCCATCAGCAAAAACACTGAAGCTTTCTTT
TRBD1	TRBV19	-	TRBJ2-7	CASSIYRTGTYEQYF	TGTGCCAGTAGTATCTATCGGACAGGGACGTACGAGCAGTACTTC
-	TRBV5-1	-	TRBJ1-2	CASSLTQGEDGYTF	TGCGCCAGCAGCTTGACACAGGGCGAGGATGGCTACACCTTC
-	TRBV20-1	-	TRBJ2-1	CSARGDEQFF	TGCAGTGCTAGGGGGGATGAGCAGTTCTTC
TRBD1	TRBV28	-	TRBJ1-2	CASSKGDRGLGGYTF	TGTGCCAGCAGTAAGGGGGACAGGGGGCTTGGTGGCTACACCTTC
-	TRBV7-9	-	TRBJ2-2	CASSSRALIHTGELFF	TGTGCCAGCAGCTCCCGGGCCCTAATCCACACCGGGGAGCTGTTTTTT
-	TRBV14	-	TRBJ2-1	CASSQGRNQNEQFF	TGTGCCAGCAGCCAAGGACGGAACCAGAATGAGCAGTTCTTC
-	TRBV19	-	TRBJ2-1	CASSPRGRRYNEQFF	TGTGCCAGTAGCCCCCGGGGGCGACGATACAATGAGCAGTTCTTC
-	TRBV27	-	TRBJ1-6	CASRKVWGDSPLHF	TGTGCCAGCCGAAAAGTATGGGGAGATTCACCCCTCCACTTT
TRBD2	TRBV10-3	few	TRBJ2-7	CASNGAGGHEQYF	TGTGCCTCCAATGGAGCGGGGGGCCACGAGCAGTACTTC
TRBD2	TRBV18	few	TRBJ2-3	CASSLRLADSTDTQYF	TGTGCCAGCTCCCTACGACTAGCGGATAGCACAGATACGCAGTATTTT
-	TRBV30	few	TRBJ1-2	CAWSVVLLEIYGYTF	TGTGCCTGGAGTGTCGTATTACTGGAGATCTATGGCTACACCTTC
TRBD2	TRBV5-1	-	TRBJ2-3	CASSLRISGRPADTQYF	TGCGCCAGCAGCTTGAGAATTAGCGGGCGACCTGCAGATACGCAGTATTTT
-	TRBV5-1	few	TRBJ1-6	CASSPMDRGNSPLHF	TGCGCCAGCAGCCCTATGGACAGAGGGAATTCACCCCTCCACTTT
-	TRBV19	-	TRBJ1-3	CASSPQGNTIYF	TGTGCCAGTAGTCCCCAAGGAAACACCATATATTTT